These 22 T cell receptor beta chains came from one sample sequenced in a study of control samples from healthy donors and cancer patients. Method: immunoSEQ multiplex PCR; TCRdb's copy keeps in-frame clones and lacks some. The sample has about 160,000 clones, roughly 90% seen once. The specimen was blood. The receptors derive from a man under 40 in good health.

V is TRBV6-1 and J is TRBJ2-3; 8 bases match TRBD1. This CDR3 has 15 amino acids. The V segment lost 2 bases and the J segment 3 bases; nucleotides outside the gene matches: 4. Germline loops: CDR1 MNHNS, CDR2 SASEGT. The CDR3 DNA follows: TGTGCCAGCAGTGAACCGGGACAGGTGACAGATACGCAGTATTTT. It yields the protein CASSEPGQVTDTQYF.

V and J are TRBV28 and TRBJ2-5, with 10 bases lining up with TRBD1. This CDR3 comprises 14 residues. Germline trimming cut 7 bases from V and 4 bases from J; bases unmatched to any gene: 6. Germline CDR1 and CDR2: MDHEN and SYDVKM. CDR3 loop: CASTATGGGETQYF. DNA of the CDR3: TGTGCCAGCACCGCGACAGGGGGCGGAGAGACCCAGTACTTC.

V gene TRBV7-8 combines with J gene TRBJ2-3; the D is unclear. V was clipped by 5 bases and J by 6 bases, with 9 bases between them. The V gene's germline CDR1 is SGHVS and CDR2 FQNEAQ. This CDR3 region has 12 residues. CDR3 DNA: TGTGCCAGCAGCCCTCTAAGGGATACGCAGTATTTT. This encodes CASSPLRDTQYF.

The gene calls are TRBV29-1 and TRBJ2-1; 8 bases match TRBD2. The germline V gene has CDR1 SQVTM and CDR2 ANQGSEA. The CDR3 length is 14 residues. V dropped 4 bases and J dropped 14; count of bases not matched to a gene: 16. The CDR3 DNA reads TGCAGCGTTGCAGTAGCAGCGGGAGAGGGTTCGGAGTTCTTC. Translation: CSVAVAAGEGSEFF.

The chain's CDR3 is CASTPGGLAEQFF. CDR3 nucleotides: TGTGCCAGCACTCCGGGGGGGCTAGCTGAGCAGTTCTTC. The genes are TRBV6-5 and TRBJ2-1; 8 positions match TRBD2. Trimming took 7 bases from V and 9 from J; bases not matched to a gene: 8. The CDR3 runs 13 residues. Germline V gives CDR1 MNHEY, CDR2 SVGAGI.

In DNA, the CDR3 is TGCAGTGCTAGTGGCGGAAGAGCCCGCTTAAGGAGGGGCTACACCTTC. This encodes CSASGGRARLRRGYTF. V and J are TRBV20-1 and TRBJ1-2; D uncertain. Trimming pared 3 bases from V and 8 bases from J, leaving 25 bases between. The CDR3 covers 16 residues. Germline V CDR1 and CDR2: DFQATT, SNEGSKA (reference sequence).

The chain carries TRBV18 and TRBJ2-7; D unresolved. Germline CDR1 KGHSH, CDR2 LQKENI. The CDR3 contains 12 residues. Trimming left V 6 bases short and J 6 bases short, with 12 bases between. CDR3 amino acids: CASSLELGEQYF. The CDR3 DNA follows: TGTGCCAGCTCGCTAGAGCTGGGCGAGCAGTACTTC. Filled out from reference TRBV18 and TRBJ2-7, the complete variable domain reads NAGVMQNPRHLVRRRGQEARLRCSPMKGHSHVYWYRQLPEEGLKFMVYLQKENIIDESGMPKERFSAEFPKEGPSILRIQQVVRGDSAAYFCASSLELGEQYFGPGTRLTVT.

This clone was seen only once. The chain links TRBV7-3 to TRBJ2-1; 9 positions match TRBD2. CDR3 size: 15 residues. The germline V gene encodes CDR1 SGHTA and CDR2 FQGTGA. J was trimmed by 9 bases and V by 3 bases; bases with no gene match: 9. The CDR3 here is CASSLASGAVGEQFF. CDR3 coding DNA: TGTGCCAGCAGCTTGGCTAGCGGGGCTGTGGGTGAGCAGTTCTTC.

J is TRBJ2-3 and V is TRBV2; tentative D call: TRBD2 (6 bases). CDR1 is SNHLY and CDR2 is FYNNEI in the germline V gene. The CDR3 loop spans 13 amino acids. V dropped 8 bases and J dropped 5 bases, with 14 bases sitting between them. The CDR3 nucleotides are TGTGCCAGCTGGTTAGCGGTCTTAGATACGCAGTATTTT. It codes for CASWLAVLDTQYF.

The chain carries TRBV5-4 and TRBJ1-2; D gene uncertain. The CDR3 has 12 residues. V lost 6 bases and J lost 4, with 10 bases in between. CDR1 is SGHNT and CDR2 is YYREEE in the germline V gene (reference sequence). The CDR3 DNA sequence: TGTGCCAGCAATACGGATTTCTATGGCTACACCTTC. Translating it yields CASNTDFYGYTF.

V gene TRBV7-2 combines with J gene TRBJ2-5; D is possibly TRBD1 (5 bases). The V and J ends lost 1 base and 2 bases respectively, with 5 bases between them. The CDR3 spans 13 residues. Germline lookup yields CDR1 SGHTA and CDR2 FQGNSA. The CDR3 DNA follows: TGTGCCAGCAGCTTAGGACAGCAAGAGACCCAGTACTTC. It encodes CASSLGQQETQYF.

CDR3 region: CASSLGTDNQPQHF. The CDR3 DNA sequence: TGTGCCAGCTCACTTGGGACAGATAATCAGCCCCAGCATTTT. The V and J genes are TRBV18 and TRBJ1-5; 7 bases line up with TRBD1. Germline CDR1 is KGHSH and CDR2 is LQKENI. The CDR3 sequence is 14 residues long. J gave up 4 bases and V 4 bases, and 4 bases lay outside the gene matches.

V and J are TRBV9 and TRBJ1-5; the D is unclear. With 0 bases removed from V and 5 bases from J, the gap between germline ends came to 6 bases. CDR3 length equals 13 residues. CDR1 is SGDLS and CDR2 is YYNGEE in the germline V gene. The CDR3 loop reads CASSVGVHQPQHF. The CDR3 DNA is TGTGCCAGCAGCGTAGGGGTGCATCAGCCCCAGCATTTT. Full variable domain (missing parts from reference TRBV9 and TRBJ1-5): DSGVTQTPKHLITATGQRVTLRCSPRSGDLSVYWYQQSLDQGLQFLIQYYNGEERAKGNILERFSAQQFPDLHSELNLSSLELGDSALYFCASSVGVHQPQHFGDGTRLSIL.

The gene calls are TRBV5-5 and TRBJ2-7, with 10 bases lining up with TRBD1. Germline loops: CDR1 SGHKS, CDR2 YYEKEE (reference sequence). CDR3 length equals 15 residues. Trimming cost V 3 bases and J 3 bases; bases outside gene matches: 6. This CDR3 is CASSSGTGVVYEQYF. The CDR3 bases are TGTGCCAGCAGCTCCGGGACAGGGGTGGTCTACGAGCAGTACTTC.

This chain connects TRBV12-3 or TRBV12-4 to TRBJ2-7, with no clear D. The length of the CDR3 is 13 residues. Trimming pared 0 bases from V and 6 bases from J, leaving 9 bases between. The CDR3 DNA reads as TGTGCCAGCAGTTTAGCCCCCCAGGCCGAGCAGTACTTC. This encodes CASSLAPQAEQYF.

The chain couples TRBV28 to TRBJ2-5; either TRBD1 or TRBD2 may fit D (6 bases each). V lost 7 bases and J lost 0, with 15 bases in between. The germline V gene encodes CDR1 MDHEN and CDR2 SYDVKM. The CDR3 spans 15 residues. The CDR3 DNA reads as TGTGCCAGCAATCCGCGGGACATCCACCAAGAGACCCAGTACTTC. Translating it yields CASNPRDIHQETQYF.

V gene TRBV27 combines with J gene TRBJ1-5, with D possibly TRBD1 on 6 matching bases. CDR1 is MNHEY, CDR2 SMNVEV, per germline (reference sequence). Trimming took 3 bases from V and 7 from J, leaving 10 bases between them. The length of the CDR3 is 13 residues. The CDR3 reads CASSLTQGQPQHF. For the CDR3, the DNA is TGTGCCAGCAGTTTGACCCAGGGGCAGCCCCAGCATTTT.

The chain uses TRBV4-1 and TRBJ1-5; TRBD1 matches at 7 bases. The CDR3 runs to 17 residues. Trimming cost V 3 bases and J 4 bases; bases outside gene matches: 12. The germline V gene has CDR1 MGHRA and CDR2 YSYEKL. In DNA, the CDR3 is TGCGCCAGCAGCCAGGAAGGGGGCGGGCGGGGGAATCAGCCCCAGCATTTT. This codes for CASSQEGGGRGNQPQHF.

V is TRBV28 and J is TRBJ1-1; a weak D match, TRBD1 (5 bases). Germline lookup yields CDR1 MDHEN and CDR2 SYDVKM. With 7 bases removed from V and 5 bases from J, the gap between germline ends came to 17 bases. The CDR3 sequence is 14 residues long. CDR3 nucleotides: TGTGCCAGCACCCCCTTAGGGGCTTGGACTGAAGCTTTCTTT. This translates into CASTPLGAWTEAFF.

CDR3 in amino acids: CASSRTTTLFF. Here the CDR3 DNA reads TGTGCCAGCAGTCGGACTACCACGCTGTTTTTT. This chain joins TRBV6-2 or TRBV6-3 and TRBJ2-2; tentative D call: TRBD2 (6 bases). CDR1 MNHEY and CDR2 SVGEGT come from the germline V gene. This CDR3 spans 11 amino acids. Deletions cut 5 bases from V and 13 bases from J, with 11 bases between.

The chain recombines TRBV18 with TRBJ2-1; no definite D call. The CDR3 is 12 residues long. CDR1 and CDR2 (germline): KGHSH, LQKENI. V lost 6 bases to trimming and J lost 9 bases, with 12 bases between them. In DNA, the CDR3 is TGTGCCAGCTCCCTAGGAATTCCTGAGCAGTTCTTC. It translates to CASSLGIPEQFF.

The V and J genes are TRBV24-1 and TRBJ2-3; D is perhaps TRBD2 (6 bases). Germline CDR1 KGHDR, CDR2 SFDVKD. The CDR3 consists of 13 residues. V lost 3 bases and J 5 bases, leaving 8 bases between the germline ends. The CDR3 sequence is CATSDPAGDTQYF. The CDR3 DNA sequence: TGTGCCACCAGTGATCCAGCGGGAGATACGCAGTATTTT.